This TCR beta chain was sequenced during a study of blood T cell repertoires in COVID-19. Whole-study context: Acute and convalescent COVID-19 specimens originated in the United States, Italy and Spain. PBMCs, B-cell-depleted T cells, or T cells were the source of the cDNA or gDNA that made up the material.

Germline V gene sequence: CDR1 MGHDK, CDR2 SYGVNS. This CDR3 is 15 amino acids long. Trimming took 0 bases from V and 10 from J; bases not matched to a gene: 5. Study processing details: Estimates of nucleated cell counts were drawn from the amplification of reference gene primers. TCRdb's copy holds only in-frame clones and misses some; the assay was immunoSEQ multiplex PCR. Clone size and the V and J calls come from that table; the DNA yielded D and trimming. The sample holds around 250,000 clones; roughly 86% are singletons and the top ten take just under 9%. This sequence was found in a man in his forties or fifties with active or convalescent COVID-19. Sequencing was performed on peripheral blood. V and J are TRBV25-1 and TRBJ1-6; the match to TRBD1 covers 8 bases. CDR3 in amino acids: CASSEYGQGGSPLHF. The CDR3 coding sequence is TGTGCCAGCAGTGAATACGGACAGGGCGGATCACCCCTCCACTTT.